Reported below is one TCR beta chain. These data are taken from a study of blood T cell repertoires in COVID-19. About the research overall: COVID-19 samples, acute and convalescent, were from the United States, Italy and Spain. From T cells, B-cell-depleted T cells, or PBMCs came the material, which was cDNA or gDNA.

Produced via immunoSEQ multiplex PCR; TCRdb's table is partial and in-frame only. The sample contains tens of thousands of clones, 80% to 90% of which appear only once. The J segment lost 4 bases and the V segment lost 4 bases, leaving 0 bases of the junction unmatched. CDR1 SNHLY and CDR2 FYNNEI come from the germline V gene. The CDR3 contains 12 residues. The source material was peripheral blood. This receptor was obtained from a woman aged 80 or older with acute or convalescent COVID-19. The chain uses TRBV2 and TRBJ2-5; TRBD2 agrees at 7 bases. This CDR3 is CASSASGETQYF. The CDR3 DNA sequence: TGTGCCAGCAGTGCTAGCGGAGAGACCCAGTACTTC. Variable domain in full (rest from reference TRBV2 and TRBJ2-5): EPEVTQTPSHQVTQMGQEVILRCVPISNHLYFYWYRQILGQKVEFLVSFYNNEISEKSEIFDDQFSVERPDGSNFTLKIRSTKLEDSAMYFCASSASGETQYFGPGTRLLVL.